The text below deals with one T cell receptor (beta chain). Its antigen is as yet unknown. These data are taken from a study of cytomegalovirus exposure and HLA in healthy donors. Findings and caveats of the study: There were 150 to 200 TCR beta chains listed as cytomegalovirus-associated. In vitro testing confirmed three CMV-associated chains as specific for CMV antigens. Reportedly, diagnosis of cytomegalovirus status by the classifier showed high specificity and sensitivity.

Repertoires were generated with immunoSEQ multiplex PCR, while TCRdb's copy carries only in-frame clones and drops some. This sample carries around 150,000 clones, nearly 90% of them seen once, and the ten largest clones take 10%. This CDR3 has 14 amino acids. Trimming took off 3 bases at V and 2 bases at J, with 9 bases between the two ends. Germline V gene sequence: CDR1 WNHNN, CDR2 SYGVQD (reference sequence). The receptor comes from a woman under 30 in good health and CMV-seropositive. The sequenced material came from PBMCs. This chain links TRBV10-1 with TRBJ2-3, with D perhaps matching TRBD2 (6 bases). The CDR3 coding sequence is TGCGCCAGCAGTGATGCGGGATCCACAGATACGCAGTATTTT. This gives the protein CASSDAGSTDTQYF.